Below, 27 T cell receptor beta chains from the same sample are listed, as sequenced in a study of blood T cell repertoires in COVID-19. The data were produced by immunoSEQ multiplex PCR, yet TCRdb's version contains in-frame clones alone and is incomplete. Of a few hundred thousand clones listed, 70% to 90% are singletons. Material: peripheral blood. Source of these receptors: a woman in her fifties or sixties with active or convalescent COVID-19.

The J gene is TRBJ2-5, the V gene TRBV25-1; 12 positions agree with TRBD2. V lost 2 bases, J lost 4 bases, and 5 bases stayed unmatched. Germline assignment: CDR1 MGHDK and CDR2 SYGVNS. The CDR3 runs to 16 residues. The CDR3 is CASSERLAGEGETQYF. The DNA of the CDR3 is TGTGCCAGCAGTGAACGACTAGCGGGAGAAGGAGAGACCCAGTACTTC.

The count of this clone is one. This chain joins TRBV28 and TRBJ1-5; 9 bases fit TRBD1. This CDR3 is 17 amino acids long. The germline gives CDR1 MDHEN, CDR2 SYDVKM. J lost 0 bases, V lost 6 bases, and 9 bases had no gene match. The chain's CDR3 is CASSSAGTGNSNQPQHF. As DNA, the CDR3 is TGTGCCAGCAGCTCGGCCGGGACAGGGAATAGCAATCAGCCCCAGCATTTT. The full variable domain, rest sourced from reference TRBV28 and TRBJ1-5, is DVKVTQSSRYLVKRTGEKVFLECVQDMDHENMFWYRQDPGLGLRLIYFSYDVKMKEKGDIPEGYSVSREKKERFSLILESASTNQTSMYLCASSSAGTGNSNQPQHFGDGTRLSIL.

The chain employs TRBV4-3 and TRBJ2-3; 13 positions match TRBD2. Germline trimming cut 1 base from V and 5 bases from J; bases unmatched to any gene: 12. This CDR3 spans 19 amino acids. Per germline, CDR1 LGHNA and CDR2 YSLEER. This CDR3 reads CASSQGRATSGGALDTQYF. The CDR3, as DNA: TGCGCCAGCAGCCAAGGGAGAGCTACTAGCGGGGGGGCCTTAGATACGCAGTATTTT.

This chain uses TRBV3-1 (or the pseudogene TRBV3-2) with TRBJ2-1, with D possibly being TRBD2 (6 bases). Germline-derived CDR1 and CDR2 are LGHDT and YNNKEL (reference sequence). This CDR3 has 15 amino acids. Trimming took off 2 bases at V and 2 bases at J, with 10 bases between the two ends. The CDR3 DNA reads TGTGCCAGCAGCCAACTACTAGCAGCCTACAATGAGCAGTTCTTC. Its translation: CASSQLLAAYNEQFF.

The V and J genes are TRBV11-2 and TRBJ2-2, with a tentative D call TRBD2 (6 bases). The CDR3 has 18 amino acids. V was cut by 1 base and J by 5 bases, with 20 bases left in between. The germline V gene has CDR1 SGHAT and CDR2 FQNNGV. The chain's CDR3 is CASSLVGRRGPRTGELFF. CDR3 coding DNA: TGTGCCAGCAGCTTAGTAGGTCGGAGGGGCCCTAGGACCGGGGAGCTGTTTTTT. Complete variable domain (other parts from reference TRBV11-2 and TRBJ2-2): EAGVAQSPRYKIIEKRQSVAFWCNPISGHATLYWYQQILGQGPKLLIQFQNNGVVDDSQLPKDRFSAERLKGVDSTLKIQPAKLEDSAVYLCASSLVGRRGPRTGELFFGEGSRLTVL.

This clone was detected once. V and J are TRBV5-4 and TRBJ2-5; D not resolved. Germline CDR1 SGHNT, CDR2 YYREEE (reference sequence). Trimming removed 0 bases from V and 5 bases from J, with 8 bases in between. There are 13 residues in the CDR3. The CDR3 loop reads CASSLGIQETQYF. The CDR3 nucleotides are TGTGCCAGCAGCTTGGGTATTCAGGAGACCCAGTACTTC. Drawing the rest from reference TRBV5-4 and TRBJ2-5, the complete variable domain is ETGVTQSPTHLIKTRGQQVTLRCSSQSGHNTVSWYQQALGQGPQFIFQYYREEENGRGNFPPRFSGLQFPNYSSELNVNALELDDSALYLCASSLGIQETQYFGPGTRLLVL.

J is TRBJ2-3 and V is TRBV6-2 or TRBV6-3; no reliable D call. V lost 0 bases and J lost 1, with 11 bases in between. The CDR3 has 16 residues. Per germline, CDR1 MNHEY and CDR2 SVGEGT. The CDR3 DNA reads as TGTGCCAGCAGTTACTCGAAACAGTGGGGCACAGATACGCAGTATTTT. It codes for CASSYSKQWGTDTQYF.

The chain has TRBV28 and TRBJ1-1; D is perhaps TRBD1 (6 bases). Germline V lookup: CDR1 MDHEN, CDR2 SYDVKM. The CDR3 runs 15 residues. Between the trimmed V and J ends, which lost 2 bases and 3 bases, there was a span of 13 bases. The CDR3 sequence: CASSLRGPGDTEAFF. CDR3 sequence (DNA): TGTGCCAGCAGTTTAAGGGGACCAGGGGACACTGAAGCTTTCTTT.

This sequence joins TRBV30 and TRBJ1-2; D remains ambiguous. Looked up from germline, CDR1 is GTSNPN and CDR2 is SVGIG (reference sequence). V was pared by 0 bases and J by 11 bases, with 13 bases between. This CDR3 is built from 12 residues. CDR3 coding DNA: TGTGCCTGGAGTGTGGTAAGGGAGAAATACACCTTC. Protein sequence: CAWSVVREKYTF. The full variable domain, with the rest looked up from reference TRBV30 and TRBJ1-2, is SQTIHQWPATLVQPVGSPLSLECTVEGTSNPNLYWYRQAAGRGLQLLFYSVGIGQISSEVPQNLSASRPQDRQFILSSKKLLLSDSGFYLCAWSVVREKYTFGSGTRLTVV.

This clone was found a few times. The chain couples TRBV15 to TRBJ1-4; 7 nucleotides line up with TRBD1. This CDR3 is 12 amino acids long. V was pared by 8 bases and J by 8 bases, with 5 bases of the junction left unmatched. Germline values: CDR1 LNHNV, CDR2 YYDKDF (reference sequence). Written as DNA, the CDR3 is TGTGCCACCGCCCGGGACAGAGAAAAACTGTTTTTT. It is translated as CATARDREKLFF.

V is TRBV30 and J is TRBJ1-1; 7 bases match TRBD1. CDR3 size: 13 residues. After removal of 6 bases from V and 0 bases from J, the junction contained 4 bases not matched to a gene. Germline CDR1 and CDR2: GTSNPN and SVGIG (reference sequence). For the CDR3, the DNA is TGTGCCTGCTCGGGACAGCTGAACACTGAAGCTTTCTTT. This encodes CACSGQLNTEAFF. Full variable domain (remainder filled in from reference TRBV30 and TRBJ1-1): SQTIHQWPATLVQPVGSPLSLECTVEGTSNPNLYWYRQAAGRGLQLLFYSVGIGQISSEVPQNLSASRPQDRQFILSSKKLLLSDSGFYLCACSGQLNTEAFFGQGTRLTVV.

CDR3 in amino acids: CATGRRGGTDTQYF. As DNA, the CDR3 is TGTGCCACCGGACGGAGGGGTGGCACAGATACGCAGTATTTT. The rearrangement links TRBV24-1 to TRBJ2-3, with a weak D call TRBD2 (6 bases). The CDR3 loop spans 14 amino acids. Germline V gene lookup returns CDR1 KGHDR and CDR2 SFDVKD. Between the trimmed V and J ends, which lost 9 bases and 1 base, there was a span of 13 bases.

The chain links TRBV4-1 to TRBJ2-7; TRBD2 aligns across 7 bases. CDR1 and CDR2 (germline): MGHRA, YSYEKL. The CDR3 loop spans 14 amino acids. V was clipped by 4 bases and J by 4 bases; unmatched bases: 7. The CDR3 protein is CASSPSAGRYEQYF. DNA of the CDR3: TGCGCCAGCAGCCCATCAGCGGGAAGGTACGAGCAGTACTTC.

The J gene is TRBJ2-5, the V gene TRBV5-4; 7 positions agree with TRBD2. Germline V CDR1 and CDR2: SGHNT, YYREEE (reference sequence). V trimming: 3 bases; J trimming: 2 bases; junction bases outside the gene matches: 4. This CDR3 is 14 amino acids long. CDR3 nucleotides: TGTGCCAGCAGCTCGGGGACTACTCAAGAGACCCAGTACTTC. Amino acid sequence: CASSSGTTQETQYF.

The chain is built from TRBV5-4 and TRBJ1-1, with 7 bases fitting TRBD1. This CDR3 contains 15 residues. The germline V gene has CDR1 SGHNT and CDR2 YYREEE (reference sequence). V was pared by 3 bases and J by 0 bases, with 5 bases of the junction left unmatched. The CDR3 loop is CASSSNRGMNTEAFF. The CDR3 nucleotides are TGTGCCAGCAGCTCCAACAGGGGCATGAACACTGAAGCTTTCTTT.

The CDR3 here is CASSPRLGGSYGYTF. The CDR3 nucleotides read TGTGCCAGCAGCCCCCGCTTAGGGGGCTCCTATGGCTACACCTTC. The rearrangement links TRBV4-2 to TRBJ1-2; TRBD1 agrees at 7 bases. Germline V gene data show CDR1 as LGHNA and CDR2 as YNFKEQ. V shed 4 bases, J shed 4 bases, and the junction held 9 bases outside the gene matches. There are 15 residues in the CDR3.

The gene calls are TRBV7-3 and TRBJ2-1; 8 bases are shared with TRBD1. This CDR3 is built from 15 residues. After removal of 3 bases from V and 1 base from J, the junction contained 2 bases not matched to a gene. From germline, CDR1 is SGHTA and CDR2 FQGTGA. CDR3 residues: CASSFGQGSYNEQFF. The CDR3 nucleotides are TGTGCCAGCAGCTTCGGACAGGGATCCTACAATGAGCAGTTCTTC.

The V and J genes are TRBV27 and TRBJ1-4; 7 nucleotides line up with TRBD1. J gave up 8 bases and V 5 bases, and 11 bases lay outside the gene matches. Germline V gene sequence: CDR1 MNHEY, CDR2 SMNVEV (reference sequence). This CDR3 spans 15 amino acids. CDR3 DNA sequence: TGTGCCAGCAGTCCACACAGGGGTTTAAGGGAAAAACTGTTTTTT. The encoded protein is CASSPHRGLREKLFF.

The CDR3 reads CASSQGFRGMDNSPLHF. CDR3 nucleotide sequence: TGTGCCAGCAGCCAAGGTTTCAGGGGCATGGATAATTCACCCCTCCACTTT. The genes are TRBV3-1 (or the pseudogene TRBV3-2) and TRBJ1-6, with a weak D call TRBD1 (6 bases). This CDR3 spans 17 amino acids. Germline CDR1 is LGHDT and CDR2 is YNNKEL (reference sequence). V was shortened by 1 base and J by 5 bases, with 15 bases between the two germline ends.

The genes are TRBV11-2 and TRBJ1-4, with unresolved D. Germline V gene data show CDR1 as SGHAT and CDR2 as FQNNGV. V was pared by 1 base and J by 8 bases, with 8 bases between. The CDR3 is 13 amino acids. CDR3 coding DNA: TGTGCCAGCAGCTTAGGGTTCAGGGAAAAACTGTTTTTT. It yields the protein CASSLGFREKLFF. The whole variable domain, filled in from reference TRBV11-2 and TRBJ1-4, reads EAGVAQSPRYKIIEKRQSVAFWCNPISGHATLYWYQQILGQGPKLLIQFQNNGVVDDSQLPKDRFSAERLKGVDSTLKIQPAKLEDSAVYLCASSLGFREKLFFGSGTQLSVL.

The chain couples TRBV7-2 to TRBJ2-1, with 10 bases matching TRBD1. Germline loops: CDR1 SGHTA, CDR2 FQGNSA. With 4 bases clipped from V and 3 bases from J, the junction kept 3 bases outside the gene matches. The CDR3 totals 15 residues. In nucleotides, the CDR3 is TGTGCCAGCAGCTCGGGACAGGGGAACTACAATGAGCAGTTCTTC. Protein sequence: CASSSGQGNYNEQFF.

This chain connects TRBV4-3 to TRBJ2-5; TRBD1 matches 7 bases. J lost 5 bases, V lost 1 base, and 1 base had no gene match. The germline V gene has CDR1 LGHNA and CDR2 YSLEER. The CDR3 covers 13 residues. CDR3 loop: CASSQARGETQYF. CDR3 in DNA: TGCGCCAGCAGCCAAGCCAGGGGGGAGACCCAGTACTTC.

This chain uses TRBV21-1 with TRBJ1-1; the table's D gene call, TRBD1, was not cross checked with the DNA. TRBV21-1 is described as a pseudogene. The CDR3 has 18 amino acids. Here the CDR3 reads CASSKAMGRDRKFSEAFF. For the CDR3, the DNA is TGTGCCAGCAGCAAAGCTATGGGTAGGGACAGGAAATTTTCTGAAGCTTTCTTT.

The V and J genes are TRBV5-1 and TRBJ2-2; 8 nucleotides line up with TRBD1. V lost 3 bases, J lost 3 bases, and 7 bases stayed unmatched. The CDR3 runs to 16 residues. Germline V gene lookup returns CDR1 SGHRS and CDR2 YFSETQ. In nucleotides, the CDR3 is TGCGCCAGCAGCTACGGACAGGGAATTTACACCGGGGAGCTGTTTTTT. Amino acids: CASSYGQGIYTGELFF.

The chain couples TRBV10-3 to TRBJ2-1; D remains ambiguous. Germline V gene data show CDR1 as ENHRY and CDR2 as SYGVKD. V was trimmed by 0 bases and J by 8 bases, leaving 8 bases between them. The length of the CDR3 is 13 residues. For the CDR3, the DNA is TGTGCCATCAGTGAGTCGGTATTAGATGAGCAGTTCTTC. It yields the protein CAISESVLDEQFF.

The CDR3, as DNA: TGTGCCAGCAGCCAAGTGGGGGGTGAAACTGAAGCTTTCTTT. It is translated as CASSQVGGETEAFF. This rearrangement joins TRBV3-1 (or the pseudogene TRBV3-2) to TRBJ1-1, with a possible D match to TRBD1 (5 bases). The ends were cut back, 1 base at V and 5 bases at J, with 11 bases in the middle. There are 14 residues in the CDR3. Germline CDR1 is LGHDT and CDR2 is YNNKEL (reference sequence).

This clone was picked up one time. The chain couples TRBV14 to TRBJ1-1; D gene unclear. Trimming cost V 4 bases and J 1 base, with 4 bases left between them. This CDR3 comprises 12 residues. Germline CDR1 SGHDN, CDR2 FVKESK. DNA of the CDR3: TGTGCCAGCAGCCGCGGGAACACTGAAGCTTTCTTT. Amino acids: CASSRGNTEAFF.